A single sample gave rise to the 25 T cell receptor beta chains below, sequenced in a study of blood T cell repertoires in COVID-19. TCRdb's table, derived via immunoSEQ multiplex PCR, lists solely in-frame clones and lacks some. The sample gives 85,000 to 100,000 clones, 70% to 85% of which show up once; about 18% is in the top ten. The sequenced material came from peripheral blood. The receptors shown here come from an older woman with acute or convalescent COVID-19.

This clone was seen once. The chain joins TRBV7-2 to TRBJ2-1; 10 positions match TRBD2. This CDR3 is built from 16 residues. Germline trimming cut 5 bases from V and 10 bases from J; bases unmatched to any gene: 14. Per the germline V gene, CDR1 is SGHTA and CDR2 is FQGNSA. CDR3 bases: TGTGCCAGCAGCCCCCGGGGAGGAGCGGGGGGGCGGGAGCAGTTCTTC. As protein: CASSPRGGAGGREQFF.

The chain carries TRBV4-1 and TRBJ1-2, with D perhaps matching TRBD1 (5 bases). This CDR3 is 17 amino acids long. CDR1 is MGHRA and CDR2 is YSYEKL in the germline V gene. V gave up 3 bases and J gave up 2 bases, with 19 bases separating them. The CDR3 protein is CASSQRTLRAKNYGYTF. In nucleotides, the CDR3 is TGCGCCAGCAGCCAGCGTACTCTCAGGGCGAAAAACTATGGCTACACCTTC.

The rearrangement uses TRBV28 and TRBJ2-7; TRBD1 might be the D (5 bases). The V end lost 6 bases, the J end lost 3 bases, and 12 bases lay between the germline ends. Germline values: CDR1 MDHEN, CDR2 SYDVKM. CDR3 length equals 13 residues. The CDR3 loop reads CASRGLMVYEQYF. CDR3 coding DNA: TGTGCCAGCAGGGGGCTGATGGTCTACGAGCAGTACTTC.

The chain joins TRBV2 to TRBJ2-7; D ambiguous. From germline, CDR1 is SNHLY and CDR2 FYNNEI. The length of the CDR3 is 14 residues. V gave up 6 bases and J gave up 3 bases, with 15 bases separating them. The CDR3 loop is CASRSYYPLYEQYF. The CDR3 DNA is TGTGCCAGCAGGAGTTACTACCCGCTCTACGAGCAGTACTTC.

CDR3 DNA sequence: TGTGCCAGCACCCAACAGGGGGCAGGTAGCACAGATACGCAGTATTTT. The encoded protein is CASTQQGAGSTDTQYF. The chain combines TRBV2 with TRBJ2-3; 9 bases are shared with TRBD1. CDR3 length: 16 amino acids. Germline V gene data show CDR1 as SNHLY and CDR2 as FYNNEI. Unmatched junction bases numbered 8, after V lost 7 bases and J lost 0 bases.

V is TRBV29-1 and J is TRBJ2-2; perhaps TRBD2 as D (6 bases). The V and J ends lost 3 bases and 2 bases respectively, with 10 bases between them. The CDR3 contains 14 residues. The germline V gene has CDR1 SQVTM and CDR2 ANQGSEA. This chain's CDR3 is CSVDMGLNTGELFF. CDR3 sequence (DNA): TGCAGCGTTGATATGGGACTCAACACCGGGGAGCTGTTTTTT.

The chain carries TRBV7-2 and TRBJ2-1, with TRBD1 matching over 9 bases. Germline V gene data show CDR1 as SGHTA and CDR2 as FQGNSA. Trimming took 5 bases from V and 6 from J; bases not matched to a gene: 8. The CDR3 has 15 amino acids. DNA for the CDR3: TGTGCCAGCAGCCCTGGGACAGGGTGGATCAATGAGCAGTTCTTC. Translating it yields CASSPGTGWINEQFF.

This clone occurred a few times. The rearrangement joins TRBV5-6 to TRBJ2-5; D is uncertain. V lost 0 bases and J 1 base, leaving 7 bases between the germline ends. CDR1 is SGHDT and CDR2 is YYEEEE in the germline V gene. There are 14 residues in the CDR3. CDR3 amino acids: CASSLVRLQETQYF. The CDR3 DNA reads TGTGCCAGCAGCTTGGTTAGACTCCAAGAGACCCAGTACTTC.

This clone was counted between two and nine times. V and J are TRBV30 and TRBJ1-5; possibly TRBD1 for D (6 bases). The ends were cut back, 5 bases at V and 4 bases at J, with 12 bases in the middle. This CDR3 is built from 13 residues. Germline V gene lookup returns CDR1 GTSNPN and CDR2 SVGIG (reference sequence). CDR3 coding DNA: TGTGCCTGGCGACGGGGGGCTAATCAGCCCCAGCATTTT. This encodes CAWRRGANQPQHF.

This clone has only one observation. The V gene is TRBV14, the J gene TRBJ1-3; 8 bases align to TRBD1. The length of the CDR3 is 15 residues. CDR1 is SGHDN, CDR2 FVKESK, per germline. Germline trimming cut 4 bases from V and 2 bases from J; bases unmatched to any gene: 4. For the CDR3, the DNA is TGTGCCAGCAGCCGGTTCAGGGGGCCTGGAAACACCATATATTTT. Protein product: CASSRFRGPGNTIYF.

This clone was counted a few times. This chain uses TRBV7-3 with TRBJ1-1; TRBD1 agrees at 7 bases. CDR1 and CDR2 (germline): SGHTA, FQGTGA. The CDR3 runs 14 residues. V was pared by 5 bases and J by 2 bases, with 5 bases of the junction left unmatched. The CDR3 region has the DNA TGTGCCAGCAGCCCAGGACAGGCTAACACTGAAGCTTTCTTT. This gives the protein CASSPGQANTEAFF.

CDR3 nucleotides: TGCGCCAGCAGCCAGGGGTCCTCTGGAAACACCATATATTTT. It codes for CASSQGSSGNTIYF. This chain links TRBV5-1 with TRBJ1-3, with a possible D match to TRBD1 (6 bases). CDR1 is SGHRS, CDR2 YFSETQ, per germline. V was cut by 4 bases and J by 0 bases, with 8 bases left in between. The CDR3 has 14 residues.

The V gene is TRBV7-2, the J gene TRBJ2-2; possibly TRBD1 for D (5 bases). V lost 5 bases and J lost 3, with 10 bases in between. The CDR3 is 14 residues long. Germline loops: CDR1 SGHTA, CDR2 FQGNSA. CDR3 bases: TGTGCCAGCAGCCCCACAGGATACACCGGGGAGCTGTTTTTT. This encodes CASSPTGYTGELFF.

The J gene is TRBJ2-2, the V gene TRBV5-3, with 8 bases aligning to TRBD1. TRBV5-3 is flagged as an ORF with uncertain function. CDR3 size: 19 residues. J gave up 5 bases and V 2 bases, and 17 bases lay outside the gene matches. In DNA, the CDR3 is TGTGCCAGAAGCTTTGCCACTCCTCCAGGGGGCGCAGGTACCGGGGAGCTGTTTTTT. Amino acids: CARSFATPPGGAGTGELFF.

The chain joins TRBV2 to TRBJ1-6, with 10 nucleotides matching TRBD1. Germline loops: CDR1 SNHLY, CDR2 FYNNEI. V was pared by 8 bases and J by 5 bases, with 6 bases of the junction left unmatched. CDR3 size: 15 residues. In DNA, the CDR3 is TGTGCCAGCCGACAGGGGGCGGTCAATAATTCACCCCTCCACTTT. Translation gives CASRQGAVNNSPLHF.

This rearrangement joins TRBV6-5 to TRBJ2-1, with TRBD1 matching over 7 bases. V lost 6 bases to trimming and J lost 8 bases; unmatched junction nucleotides: 7. The CDR3 runs 13 residues. Looked up from germline, CDR1 is MNHEY and CDR2 is SVGAGI. CDR3 DNA: TGTGCCAGCAGCGGGGACAGCTGGGATGAGCAGTTCTTC. Translation gives CASSGDSWDEQFF.

This sequence joins TRBV7-6 and TRBJ2-1; D is ambiguous. This CDR3 contains 17 residues. Germline V lookup: CDR1 SGHVS, CDR2 FNYEAQ. V was shortened by 2 bases and J by 0 bases, with 14 bases between the two germline ends. Written as DNA, the CDR3 is TGTGCCAGCAGCTTAAACCCCCAATTTAGCTCCTACAATGAGCAGTTCTTC. It specifies CASSLNPQFSSYNEQFF.

V and J are TRBV6-7 and TRBJ1-1; D unclear. TRBV6-7 counts as an open reading frame of uncertain function. The V gene lost 9 bases and the J gene lost 4 bases, with 6 bases spanning the gap. The CDR3 contains 10 residues. In DNA form, the CDR3 reads TGTGCCAGAAGCATCACTGAAGCTTTCTTT. Protein product: CARSITEAFF.

The J gene is TRBJ2-7, the V gene TRBV15; 7 bases match TRBD2. V dropped 0 bases and J dropped 3; count of bases not matched to a gene: 17. This CDR3 is 19 amino acids long. Germline V lookup: CDR1 LNHNV, CDR2 YYDKDF (reference sequence). CDR3 DNA: TGTGCCACCAGCAGAGATTATTACATAACTGGGGGGAGGGTCTACGAGCAGTACTTC. This translates into CATSRDYYITGGRVYEQYF.

In its sample, this clone was seen a few times. The chain couples TRBV28 to TRBJ1-1; TRBD1 aligns across 8 bases. Germline loops: CDR1 MDHEN, CDR2 SYDVKM. This CDR3 spans 14 amino acids. Trimming took 7 bases from V and 3 from J; bases not matched to a gene: 7. CDR3 residues: CASTLGTGYTEAFF. CDR3 in DNA: TGTGCCAGCACCCTCGGGACAGGTTACACTGAAGCTTTCTTT. Full variable domain (remainder filled in from reference TRBV28 and TRBJ1-1): DVKVTQSSRYLVKRTGEKVFLECVQDMDHENMFWYRQDPGLGLRLIYFSYDVKMKEKGDIPEGYSVSREKKERFSLILESASTNQTSMYLCASTLGTGYTEAFFGQGTRLTVV.

The chain recombines TRBV15 with TRBJ2-5; TRBD2 agrees at 10 bases. The germline CDR1 and CDR2 sequences are LNHNV and YYDKDF (reference sequence). The CDR3 extends over 15 amino acids. Losses at the gene ends were 5 bases for V and 1 base for J; bases not matched to a gene: 4. CDR3 DNA: TGTGCCACCAGCCCGTCTAGCGGGGGCCAAGAGACCCAGTACTTC. This codes for CATSPSSGGQETQYF.

The chain recombines TRBV3-1 (or the pseudogene TRBV3-2) with TRBJ1-6; the match to TRBD1 covers 9 bases. Germline CDR1 LGHDT, CDR2 YNNKEL (reference sequence). J was trimmed by 10 bases and V by 5 bases; bases with no gene match: 9. This CDR3 has 15 residues. The CDR3 loop is CASSGGTGRGSPLHF. Here the CDR3 DNA reads TGTGCCAGCAGCGGAGGGACAGGGCGGGGATCACCCCTCCACTTT.

The genes are TRBV9 and TRBJ2-1, with TRBD2 matching 8 bases. CDR1 and CDR2 (germline): SGDLS, YYNGEE. With V trimmed by 4 bases and J by 7 bases, 4 bases remained unmatched. This CDR3 contains 13 residues. For the CDR3, the DNA is TGTGCCAGCAGCTTTAGCGGGGTGAATGAGCAGTTCTTC. As protein: CASSFSGVNEQFF. Variable domain in full (rest from reference TRBV9 and TRBJ2-1): DSGVTQTPKHLITATGQRVTLRCSPRSGDLSVYWYQQSLDQGLQFLIQYYNGEERAKGNILERFSAQQFPDLHSELNLSSLELGDSALYFCASSFSGVNEQFFGPGTRLTVL.

V gene TRBV4-3 combines with J gene TRBJ1-5; 9 bases line up with TRBD1. Germline trimming cut 4 bases from V and 3 bases from J; bases unmatched to any gene: 4. The CDR3 consists of 15 residues. The germline V gene has CDR1 LGHNA and CDR2 YSLEER. The DNA of the CDR3 is TGCGCCAGCAGCCTGGACAGGGGAGACAATCAGCCCCAGCATTTT. Amino acids: CASSLDRGDNQPQHF.

This clone was picked up a small number of times. The chain recombines TRBV7-2 with TRBJ2-1; 9 bases fit TRBD1. In germline, CDR1 is SGHTA, CDR2 FQGNSA. V lost 5 bases and J lost 9; bases outside the gene matches: 8. CDR3 length: 14 residues. DNA of the CDR3: TGTGCCAGCAGCCCCCGACAGGGGGTAGGTGAGCAGTTCTTC. Encoded protein: CASSPRQGVGEQFF.